This is a list of T cell receptor beta chains from one sample in a study of PD-L1 blockade in urothelial cancer. Method: immunoSEQ multiplex PCR; TCRdb's copy keeps in-frame clones and lacks some. The table shows around 100,000 clones, with more than 75% occurring only once. Sequencing was performed on PBMCs, taken around atezolizumab (anti-PD-L1) treatment. The receptors were gathered from a man aged 55 to 70 with urothelial cancer. CDR3s include the opening cysteine and the closing phenylalanine or tryptophan. The order of the fields is clone size, J gene, D gene, V gene, CDR3 DNA, CDR3 protein. D genes are given only for firm matches. The listing skips clone size in some rows; elsewhere it reads once, few, many or a size class.

clone size: NA; J gene: TRBJ2-7; D gene: TRBD1; V gene: TRBV5-1; CDR3 DNA: TGCGCCAGCAGCTTGGCCTCCGGACAGGGGGCCCACGAGCAGTACTTC; CDR3 protein: CASSLASGQGAHEQYF
clone size: NA; J gene: TRBJ2-1; D gene: TRBD2; V gene: TRBV27; CDR3 DNA: TGTGCCAGCATGCGCGGGTGGGCTAGCGGGAGTGATGAGCAGTTCTTC; CDR3 protein: CASMRGWASGSDEQFF
clone size: NA; J gene: TRBJ2-1; D gene: NA; V gene: TRBV27; CDR3 DNA: TGTGCCAGCAGTAATGGGCTGCCCCTGCAATGGTTCTTC; CDR3 protein: CASSNGLPLQWFF
clone size: NA; J gene: TRBJ1-5; D gene: NA; V gene: TRBV4-1; CDR3 DNA: TGCGCCAGCAGCCAAGATCGTACGGAGGGGTCGGTCAATCAGCCCCAGCATTTT; CDR3 protein: CASSQDRTEGSVNQPQHF
clone size: NA; J gene: TRBJ1-2; D gene: NA; V gene: TRBV30; CDR3 DNA: TGTGCCTGGAGTGTACAGAACTATGGCTACACCTTC; CDR3 protein: CAWSVQNYGYTF
clone size: NA; J gene: TRBJ2-5; D gene: NA; V gene: TRBV4-1; CDR3 DNA: TGCGCCAGCAGCCGCGGACAGCAAGAGACCCAGTACTTC; CDR3 protein: CASSRGQQETQYF
clone size: NA; J gene: TRBJ1-3; D gene: NA; V gene: TRBV7-8; CDR3 DNA: TGTGCCAGCAGCTTCATCCCGGGTTCTGGAAACACCATATATTTT; CDR3 protein: CASSFIPGSGNTIYF
clone size: NA; J gene: TRBJ2-3; D gene: NA; V gene: TRBV10-2; CDR3 DNA: TGCGCCAGCAACGAGGATACGCAGTATTTT; CDR3 protein: CASNEDTQYF
clone size: NA; J gene: TRBJ2-3; D gene: TRBD1; V gene: TRBV9; CDR3 DNA: TGTGCCAGCAGCGTAAGGCAGGGGGCAACAGATACGCAGTATTTT; CDR3 protein: CASSVRQGATDTQYF
clone size: NA; J gene: TRBJ1-6; D gene: NA; V gene: TRBV5-4; CDR3 DNA: TGTGCCAGCAGCTTGGCGGGGTATAATTCACCCCTCCACTTT; CDR3 protein: CASSLAGYNSPLHF
clone size: NA; J gene: TRBJ1-1; D gene: NA; V gene: TRBV5-1; CDR3 DNA: TGCGCCAGCAGCTACAACATGAACACTGAAGCTTTCTTT; CDR3 protein: CASSYNMNTEAFF
clone size: few; J gene: TRBJ1-3; D gene: NA; V gene: TRBV6-1; CDR3 DNA: TGTGCCAGCAGTGACGTTCTTCGAAACACCATATATTTT; CDR3 protein: CASSDVLRNTIYF
clone size: NA; J gene: TRBJ1-2; D gene: NA; V gene: TRBV27; CDR3 DNA: TGTGCCAGCGGCAAAGGTCACCGAGGCTATGGCTACACCTTC; CDR3 protein: CASGKGHRGYGYTF
clone size: NA; J gene: TRBJ2-1; D gene: NA; V gene: TRBV7-9; CDR3 DNA: TGTGCCAGCAGCTTGGGCCTACACTCCTACAATGAGCAGTTCTTC; CDR3 protein: CASSLGLHSYNEQFF